This TCR beta chain was captured in a study of T cells after yellow fever vaccination. TCRdb independently ran MiXCR on the 5' RACE reads; one entry per CDR3 protein. The sample has nearly 350,000 distinct CDR3 sequences, approximately 8% seen once. This clonotype was seen only a few times. The antigen is undetermined. Germline lookup yields CDR1 SGHVS and CDR2 FNYEAQ. The length of the CDR3 is 15 residues. The germline V and J ends were trimmed by 3 bases and 1 base, with 13 bases remaining between them. Overall study findings and caveats: Post-booster repertoires again held most primary-vaccination clones (96% CD4, about 90% CD8).

This TCR came from a man aged 18-30 years who received the YFV17D yellow fever vaccine. This chain connects TRBV7-6 to TRBJ2-7, with a possible D match to TRBD2 (5 bases). The starting material was PBMCs, obtained 35 to 50 days after the first yellow fever vaccination. In DNA form, the CDR3 reads TGTGCCAGCAGCTTGTTTTCGGGGAGATCCTACGAGCAGTACTTC. It codes for CASSLFSGRSYEQYF.